The rows below give T cell receptor beta chains drawn from one sample of a study of T cell responses to AZD1222 COVID-19 vaccine. Here immunoSEQ multiplex PCR was the method, and the copy in TCRdb shows in-frame clones only, minus some. Of 200,000 or so clones in the sample, over 80% were seen once. Sequencing used peripheral blood, obtained on day 0 of AZD1222 vaccination. These receptors were taken from an adult in good health. Both conserved end residues are part of each CDR3. The D gene is left open where the match is weak. The size entry is marked missing in some rows and otherwise reads once, few, many or a size class.

TRBV29-1	14	NA	NA	TRBJ1-4	TGCAGCGTCTCACTCAGGGCAGGACATGAAAAACTGTTTTTT	CSVSLRAGHEKLFF
TRBV11-2	14	NA	NA	TRBJ1-2	TGTGCCAGCAGCTTAGATCTTTCTAGAAATGGCTACACCTTC	CASSLDLSRNGYTF
TRBV5-1	15	NA	NA	TRBJ1-3	TGCGCCAGCAGCCGCACCGGGACCTCTGGAAACACCATATATTTT	CASSRTGTSGNTIYF
TRBV28	17	NA	NA	TRBJ2-3	TGTGCCAGCAGTTTTTATCGGGCGGGACGGAGCACAGATACGCAGTATTTT	CASSFYRAGRSTDTQYF
TRBV11-2	15	TRBD2	NA	TRBJ2-1	TGTGCCAGCAGCCTGGTCGGGGGGGTTTACAATGAGCAGTTCTTC	CASSLVGGVYNEQFF
TRBV6-5	13	NA	NA	TRBJ2-7	TGTGCCAGCATAAGGCAGATAGGCGACGAGCAGTACTTC	CASIRQIGDEQYF
TRBV28	18	NA	NA	TRBJ1-4	TGTGCCAGCAGTTTTTCCCTGGGGGTATCGGGGGGCGGTGAAAAACTGTTTTTT	CASSFSLGVSGGGEKLFF
TRBV5-4	15	TRBD1	NA	TRBJ2-3	TGTGCCAGCAGACCGGGGTCTAGGGGGCCAGATACGCAGTATTTT	CASRPGSRGPDTQYF
TRBV11-3	14	TRBD2	NA	TRBJ2-5	TGTGCCAGCAGCCGCGGGGGGCCCCAAGAGACCCAGTACTTC	CASSRGGPQETQYF
TRBV3-1/TRBV3-2	17	TRBD2	NA	TRBJ2-1	TGTGCCAGCAGCCCCCCGCGGGGGACTAGATCACAATCGGAGCAGTTCTTC	CASSPPRGTRSQSEQFF
TRBV5-4	15	NA	NA	TRBJ2-3	TGTGCCAGCAGCCGGGGTCCGGGACGCACAGATACGCAGTATTTT	CASSRGPGRTDTQYF
TRBV3-1/TRBV3-2	13	NA	NA	TRBJ2-7	TGTGCCAGCAGCCAAGCAGGGGCCTACGAGCAGTACTTC	CASSQAGAYEQYF
TRBV19	14	TRBD1	NA	TRBJ1-5	TGTGCCAGTAGTCGGGCAGGGGGCGTCCAGCCCCAGCATTTT	CASSRAGGVQPQHF
TRBV4-2	11	NA	NA	TRBJ2-3	TGTGCCAGCGAGAGTGACAATACGCAGTATTTT	CASESDNTQYF
TRBV28	16	TRBD1	NA	TRBJ2-1	TGTGCCAGCCGCCCGTCGGGACAGGTATCCTACAATGAGCAGTTCTTC	CASRPSGQVSYNEQFF
TRBV10-1	18	TRBD2	NA	TRBJ2-1	TGCGCCAGCAGTGAGTCGATATTAGGGACTAGCGGGTACAATGAGCAGTTCTTC	CASSESILGTSGYNEQFF
TRBV5-1	15	NA	NA	TRBJ2-3	TGCGCCAGCATGGTGACGGGAACTAGCACAGATACGCAGTATTTT	CASMVTGTSTDTQYF
TRBV2	15	NA	NA	TRBJ1-3	TGTGCCAGCAGTGAAGCCGAGACGGTGAGAAACACCATATATTTT	CASSEAETVRNTIYF
TRBV11-2	13	NA	NA	TRBJ1-1	TGTGCCAGCAGCCCAAATCCCGGGACAAAAGCTTTCTTT	CASSPNPGTKAFF
TRBV7-2	13	NA	NA	TRBJ1-1	TGTGCCAGCAGCTTAGCCACGGACCTTCAAGCTTTCTTT	CASSLATDLQAFF
TRBV6-2/TRBV6-3	16	NA	NA	TRBJ1-5	TGTGCCAGCAGTTACTCGTTCAGGGGAGGCAATCAGCCCCAGCATTTT	CASSYSFRGGNQPQHF
TRBV12-5	14	NA	few	TRBJ1-3	TGTGCTAGTGGTTTCGCAGGGACTGGAAACACCATATATTTT	CASGFAGTGNTIYF
TRBV7-9	12	NA	NA	TRBJ2-4	TGTGCCAGCAGCTATTCTCAAAACATTCAGTACTTC	CASSYSQNIQYF
TRBV24-1	16	NA	NA	TRBJ2-3	TGTGCCACCAGTGATTGGCGTCAGGGGAGCACAGATACGCAGTATTTT	CATSDWRQGSTDTQYF
TRBV3-1/TRBV3-2	12	NA	NA	TRBJ2-3	TGTGCCAGCAGCCCCCCCGGGAGTACGCAGTATTTT	CASSPPGSTQYF
TRBV28	16	NA	NA	TRBJ1-1	TGTGCCAGCAGTACCATAGGGGGACTTTTCTGGCCTGAAGCTTTCTTT	CASSTIGGLFWPEAFF
TRBV27	16	NA	NA	TRBJ2-3	TGTGCCAGCAGTCCAAACCGGGACTCCTACACAGATACGCAGTATTTT	CASSPNRDSYTDTQYF
TRBV11-2	17	TRBD1	NA	TRBJ1-6	TGTGCCAGCAGCCACACCCGACAGGGCGGCTTACATTCACCCCTCCACTTT	CASSHTRQGGLHSPLHF
TRBV9	18	TRBD2	NA	TRBJ2-5	TGTGCCAGCAGCGTAGGAGGCGGGGGACTAGCGGGAGTAGAGACCCAGTACTTC	CASSVGGGGLAGVETQYF
TRBV27	15	NA	NA	TRBJ2-1	TGTGCCAGCAGGCCGACGGCCCTAGGGTACACTGAGCAGTTCTTC	CASRPTALGYTEQFF